A single sample gave rise to the 14 T cell receptor beta chains below, sequenced in a study of T cells after somatic rescue of genetic block. The method was immunoSEQ multiplex PCR; TCRdb's version includes in-frame clones alone and lacks a portion of them. The sample holds more than 9,500 clones, roughly 70% seen once. The specimen sequenced was peripheral blood mononuclear cells (PBMCs). All receptors come from a boy aged 10-17 years.

V is TRBV30 and J is TRBJ2-1; 11 bases are shared with TRBD2. J lost 4 bases, V lost 0 bases, and 5 bases had no gene match. Germline CDR1 reads GTSNPN; CDR2 reads SVGIG (reference sequence). The CDR3 runs to 16 residues. The CDR3 region has the DNA TGTGCCTGGAGTGTTGGGACTAGCGGAGATTACAATGAGCAGTTCTTC. Translation: CAWSVGTSGDYNEQFF.

V usage is TRBV5-1 and J usage is TRBJ2-3, with 10 bases lining up with TRBD1. Trimming removed 0 bases from V and 1 base from J; junction bases left unmatched: 2. Germline CDR1 SGHRS, CDR2 YFSETQ. This CDR3 contains 16 residues. This chain's CDR3 is CASSLGQGAGTDTQYF. CDR3 in DNA: TGCGCCAGCAGCTTGGGACAGGGGGCCGGCACAGATACGCAGTATTTT.

This clone was recorded once. This rearrangement joins TRBV4-1 to TRBJ2-7, with 7 bases lining up with TRBD2. This CDR3 is built from 15 residues. Germline V gene lookup returns CDR1 MGHRA and CDR2 YSYEKL. The trim removed 4 bases at V and 1 base at J, leaving 7 bases unmatched. CDR3 region: CASSLTSRSSYEQYF. In DNA, the CDR3 is TGCGCCAGCAGCCTGACTAGCCGGTCTTCCTACGAGCAGTACTTC.

The chain carries TRBV28 and TRBJ2-7; D possibly corresponds to TRBD2 (7 bases). The CDR3 loop spans 16 amino acids. Germline V CDR1 and CDR2: MDHEN, SYDVKM. Trimming removed 8 bases at V and 2 bases at J, with 22 bases between. CDR3 in amino acids: CASRPLGGARTYEQYF. The CDR3 coding sequence is TGTGCCAGCCGACCCCTGGGGGGGGCGCGCACCTACGAGCAGTACTTC.

This clone was observed a few times. The chain carries TRBV6-1 and TRBJ2-4; tentatively, D is TRBD2 (7 bases). The CDR3 loop spans 17 amino acids. Trimming cost V 2 bases and J 3 bases, with 17 bases left between them. Germline V gives CDR1 MNHNS, CDR2 SASEGT. This chain's CDR3 is CASSEWGGGSGKNIQYF. The CDR3 bases are TGTGCCAGCAGTGAATGGGGGGGCGGTAGCGGCAAAAACATTCAGTACTTC.

The CDR3 region is CASSQGGTGLLYEQYF. The CDR3 nucleotides are TGTGCCAGCAGCCAGGGAGGGACAGGCCTCCTCTACGAGCAGTACTTC. This chain joins TRBV4-2 and TRBJ2-7, with D tentatively TRBD1 (8 bases). Per germline, CDR1 LGHNA and CDR2 YNFKEQ. The CDR3 is 16 amino acids. Deletions cut 3 bases from V and 3 bases from J, with 18 bases between.

The CDR3 DNA follows: TGTGCCAGCAGCTTAGCGACGAGGGGCCTTCATCCGCAGACCCAGTACTTC. Protein sequence: CASSLATRGLHPQTQYF. V is TRBV11-1 and J is TRBJ2-5; D might be TRBD1 or TRBD2, each matching 5 bases. Germline CDR1 and CDR2: SGHAT and FQDESV (reference sequence). The CDR3 contains 17 residues. V was clipped by 0 bases and J by 6 bases, with 20 bases between them.

The chain combines TRBV4-2 with TRBJ1-3; D unresolved. Per germline, CDR1 LGHNA and CDR2 YNFKEQ. Trimming left V 0 bases short and J 5 bases short, with 8 bases between. The CDR3 length is 14 residues. CDR3 sequence reads: CASSQEETRNTIYF. The CDR3 coding sequence is TGTGCCAGCAGCCAAGAAGAGACAAGAAACACCATATATTTT.

V and J are TRBV7-6 and TRBJ1-6; D remains ambiguous. Trimming took 1 base from V and 2 from J, leaving 3 bases between them. CDR1 and CDR2 (germline): SGHVS, FNYEAQ. CDR3 length: 14 amino acids. CDR3 bases: TGTGCCAGCAGCTTAGGACCCTATAATTCACCCCTCCACTTT. As protein: CASSLGPYNSPLHF. Filled out from reference TRBV7-6 and TRBJ1-6, the complete variable domain reads GAGVSQSPRYKVTKRGQDVALRCDPISGHVSLYWYRQALGQGPEFLTYFNYEAQQDKSGLPNDRFSAERPEGSISTLTIQRTEQRDSAMYRCASSLGPYNSPLHFGNGTRLTVT.

In its sample, this clone was seen a few times. The chain carries TRBV5-1 and TRBJ2-7; weak D call: TRBD1 (7 bases). Deletions cut 0 bases from V and 3 bases from J, with 10 bases between. Germline V gene data show CDR1 as SGHRS and CDR2 as YFSETQ. The CDR3 is 14 amino acids. The CDR3 protein is CASSLGQGGYEQYF. The CDR3 DNA is TGCGCCAGCAGCTTGGGGCAGGGGGGCTACGAGCAGTACTTC.

Here the CDR3 reads CASSLARANEQYF. The CDR3 DNA reads TGTGCCAGCAGCTTGGCCAGGGCCAACGAGCAGTACTTC. The V call is TRBV5-4, the J call TRBJ2-5; a possible D gene is TRBD1 (5 bases). The J call may be mistaken, given a closer DNA end match to TRBJ2-7. CDR1 and CDR2 (germline): SGHNT, YYREEE (reference sequence). The CDR3 has 13 residues.

J is TRBJ2-5 and V is TRBV28; TRBD1 aligns across 10 bases. The J call may be wrong; the DNA end is better matched by TRBJ2-7. Germline-derived CDR1 and CDR2 are MDHEN and SYDVKM. The CDR3 is 15 amino acids. The CDR3 protein is CASSAVGQGTYEQYF. CDR3 sequence (DNA): TGTGCCAGCAGTGCCGTGGGACAGGGGACCTACGAGCAGTACTTC.

This clone was counted between two and nine times. The J gene is TRBJ2-1, the V gene TRBV11-2; 11 bases are shared with TRBD2. CDR1 is SGHAT and CDR2 is FQNNGV in the germline V gene. V lost 1 base to trimming and J lost 7 bases; unmatched junction nucleotides: 6. CDR3 size: 16 residues. CDR3 in amino acids: CASSLVGLAGLNEQFF. In nucleotides, the CDR3 is TGTGCCAGCAGCTTAGTAGGACTAGCGGGCTTAAATGAGCAGTTCTTC.

The chain has TRBV19 and TRBJ1-2; D unresolved. Trimming stripped 3 bases from V and 6 bases from J, with 8 bases between. The CDR3 extends over 12 amino acids. From germline, CDR1 is LNHDA and CDR2 SQIVND (reference sequence). The CDR3 coding sequence is TGTGCCAGTAGTATTGGTAGGGATGGCTACACCTTC. The encoded protein is CASSIGRDGYTF.